The 32 T cell receptor beta chains below come from one sample, sequenced in a study of cytomegalovirus exposure and HLA in healthy donors. The PCR used 60 Vbeta and 13 Jbeta primers. Libraries were prepared by immunoSEQ multiplex PCR; TCRdb keeps only in-frame clonotypes and omits some of them. The profile covers about 130,000 clones, with 75% to 85% appearing a single time and 1% taken by the ten largest. Sequencing used PBMCs. Source of these receptors: a man in his forties or fifties in good health and CMV-seronegative.

The chain couples TRBV5-1 to TRBJ2-1, with 10 bases that match TRBD1. This CDR3 spans 15 amino acids. V lost 1 base to trimming and J lost 5 bases; unmatched junction nucleotides: 3. CDR1 and CDR2 (germline): SGHRS, YFSETQ. CDR3 coding DNA: TGCGCCAGCAGCTTGTTGGGACAGGGGAACAATGAGCAGTTCTTC. Protein: CASSLLGQGNNEQFF.

The genes are TRBV5-6 and TRBJ2-5, with D perhaps TRBD1 (7 bases). The V and J ends lost 0 bases and 0 bases respectively, with 12 bases between them. The CDR3 totals 16 residues. The germline V gene has CDR1 SGHDT and CDR2 YYEEEE. The CDR3 nucleotides read TGTGCCAGCAGCTTGGACACAGGGGAGGACCAAGAGACCCAGTACTTC. Its translation is CASSLDTGEDQETQYF. Combining the CDR3 with reference TRBV5-6 and TRBJ2-5 gives the whole variable domain DAGVTQSPTHLIKTRGQQVTLRCSPKSGHDTVSWYQQALGQGPQFIFQYYEEEERQRGNFPDRFSGHQFPNYSSELNVNALLLGDSALYLCASSLDTGEDQETQYFGPGTRLLVL.

This chain joins TRBV11-3 and TRBJ1-1, with D possibly matching TRBD1 (6 bases). The germline CDR1 and CDR2 sequences are SGHNT and YENEEA. The V gene lost 4 bases and the J gene lost 5 bases, with 8 bases spanning the gap. The CDR3 spans 12 residues. This chain's CDR3 is CASSSGETEAFF. The CDR3 DNA is TGTGCCAGCAGCTCAGGGGAAACTGAAGCTTTCTTT.

V is TRBV6-1 and J is TRBJ1-4, with unresolved D. The CDR3 runs to 13 residues. V was cut by 5 bases and J by 0 bases, with 4 bases left in between. Germline V gene lookup returns CDR1 MNHNS and CDR2 SASEGT. This CDR3 reads CASSPSTNEKLFF. Here the CDR3 DNA reads TGTGCCAGCAGTCCCTCAACTAATGAAAAACTGTTTTTT.

The CDR3 DNA reads as TGTGCCAGCAGCCGGCCCGCGGGGGCCCTAGAGACCCAGTACTTC. Protein product: CASSRPAGALETQYF. The genes are TRBV7-9 and TRBJ2-5; D perhaps matches TRBD2 (7 bases). CDR1 is SEHNR, CDR2 FQNEAQ, per germline (reference sequence). Trimming shortened V by 5 bases and J by 4 bases, and 17 bases separated the two germline ends. The CDR3 runs 15 residues.

J is TRBJ2-2 and V is TRBV7-3; weak D call: TRBD2 (6 bases). The CDR3 is 16 amino acids. Trimming stripped 5 bases from V and 4 bases from J, with 17 bases between. Germline V gene sequence: CDR1 SGHTA, CDR2 FQGTGA. The CDR3 DNA follows: TGTGCCAGCAGCCCCCGGAGGGTGCGTGGCACCGGGGAGCTGTTTTTT. This translates into CASSPRRVRGTGELFF.

The chain carries TRBV6-4 and TRBJ1-5; TRBD1 might be the D (5 bases). CDR3 length: 15 amino acids. Germline CDR1 and CDR2: MRHNA and SNTAGT. V was trimmed by 7 bases and J by 1 base, leaving 14 bases between them. The CDR3 sequence is CASTRQPVSNQPQHF. For the CDR3, the DNA is TGTGCCAGCACGCGACAGCCTGTGAGCAATCAGCCCCAGCATTTT.

The chain is built from TRBV10-1 and TRBJ2-7; no firm D call. Germline lookup yields CDR1 WNHNN and CDR2 SYGVQD (reference sequence). V gave up 2 bases and J gave up 6 bases, with 11 bases separating them. The CDR3 has 13 residues. CDR3 sequence: CASSEGRNSEQYF. CDR3 sequence (DNA): TGCGCCAGCAGTGAGGGCAGGAATAGCGAGCAGTACTTC.

This chain links TRBV7-9 with TRBJ2-5; D might be TRBD2 (5 bases). Germline V gene data show CDR1 as SEHNR and CDR2 as FQNEAQ (reference sequence). CDR3 length: 14 amino acids. V lost 4 bases, J lost 5 bases, and 14 bases lay in between. CDR3: CASSSTSAGETQYF. For the CDR3, the DNA is TGTGCCAGCAGCTCCACCTCGGCGGGCGAGACCCAGTACTTC. The complete variable domain, with remaining parts taken from reference TRBV7-9 and TRBJ2-5, reads DTGVSQNPRHKITKRGQNVTFRCDPISEHNRLYWYRQTLGQGPEFLTYFQNEAQLEKSRLLSDRFSAERPKGSFSTLEIQRTEQGDSAMYLCASSSTSAGETQYFGPGTRLLVL.

This clone was counted once. J is TRBJ2-7 and V is TRBV7-2; TRBD1 might be the D (6 bases). Trimming took off 7 bases at V and 3 bases at J, with 16 bases between the two ends. CDR3 length: 14 amino acids. Per the germline V gene, CDR1 is SGHTA and CDR2 is FQGNSA. Here the CDR3 DNA reads TGTGCCAGCACCCCACAGGGAGCCAGCTACGAGCAGTACTTC. Protein sequence: CASTPQGASYEQYF.

J is TRBJ2-5 and V is TRBV5-1; maybe TRBD1 (6 bases). This CDR3 has 16 amino acids. Trimming pared 4 bases from V and 0 bases from J, leaving 16 bases between. Germline CDR1 SGHRS, CDR2 YFSETQ. CDR3 nucleotide sequence: TGCGCCAGCAGCCCCAGCGGACAGACGTACCAAGAGACCCAGTACTTC. It is translated as CASSPSGQTYQETQYF.

The CDR3 nucleotides read TGCGCCAGCAGCCCCTGGGGGACTAGCATCCCAGATACGCAGTATTTT. Its protein product is CASSPWGTSIPDTQYF. The chain has TRBV5-1 and TRBJ2-3, with 9 bases matching TRBD2. Germline assignment: CDR1 SGHRS and CDR2 YFSETQ. CDR3 length: 16 amino acids. V trimming: 4 bases; J trimming: 4 bases; junction bases outside the gene matches: 10. The whole variable domain, remainder taken from reference TRBV5-1 and TRBJ2-3, is KAGVTQTPRYLIKTRGQQVTLSCSPISGHRSVSWYQQTPGQGLQFLFEYFSETQRNKGNFPGRFSGRQFSNSRSEMNVSTLELGDSALYLCASSPWGTSIPDTQYFGPGTRLTVL.

V gene TRBV4-2 combines with J gene TRBJ1-4, with TRBD1 matching over 9 bases. This CDR3 contains 18 residues. The germline CDR1 and CDR2 sequences are LGHNA and YNFKEQ. The V segment lost 0 bases and the J segment 0 bases; nucleotides outside the gene matches: 5. The CDR3 bases are TGTGCCAGCAGCCAAGATCCGGGACAGGGTACAACTAATGAAAAACTGTTTTTT. Translation gives CASSQDPGQGTTNEKLFF.

The CDR3 sequence is CASGPTWGQLEKLFF. The CDR3 nucleotides are TGTGCCAGCGGGCCGACTTGGGGACAGCTCGAAAAACTGTTTTTT. V usage is TRBV27 and J usage is TRBJ1-4; 7 bases map to TRBD1. V shed 8 bases and J 8 bases; nucleotides not matched to a gene: 14. Looked up from germline, CDR1 is MNHEY and CDR2 is SMNVEV (reference sequence). The CDR3 spans 15 residues. The whole variable domain, remainder taken from reference TRBV27 and TRBJ1-4, is EAQVTQNPRYLITVTGKKLTVTCSQNMNHEYMSWYRQDPGLGLRQIYYSMNVEVTDKGDVPEGYKVSRKEKRNFPLILESPSPNQTSLYFCASGPTWGQLEKLFFGSGTQLSVL.

The chain combines TRBV13 with TRBJ1-2; D is ambiguous. CDR3 length: 14 residues. In germline, CDR1 is PRHDT, CDR2 FYEKMQ (reference sequence). The V gene lost 3 bases and the J gene lost 7 bases, with 15 bases spanning the gap. The CDR3 spells CASSFSGEFFGYTF. The DNA for the CDR3 is TGTGCCAGCAGCTTCAGCGGGGAATTCTTTGGCTACACCTTC.

The gene calls are TRBV7-7 and TRBJ2-1; 10 bases map to TRBD2. The junction had 3 bases not matched to a gene; V was cut back by 3 bases and J by 4 bases. The CDR3 runs 15 residues. Looked up from germline, CDR1 is SSHAT and CDR2 is FNYEAQ (reference sequence). CDR3 amino acids: CASSLGTSEYNEQFF. As DNA, the CDR3 is TGTGCCAGCAGCTTGGGGACTAGCGAGTACAATGAGCAGTTCTTC.

This clone was counted between two and nine times. The chain uses TRBV5-6 and TRBJ1-3, with 8 positions matching TRBD1. V gave up 0 bases and J gave up 3 bases; unmatched junction bases: 2. This CDR3 contains 15 residues. Germline V CDR1 and CDR2: SGHDT, YYEEEE. This chain's CDR3 is CASSLVGTGGNTIYF. The CDR3, as DNA: TGTGCCAGCAGCTTGGTCGGGACAGGTGGAAACACCATATATTTT.

This chain uses TRBV7-2 with TRBJ2-5; 7 bases fit TRBD2. V lost 0 bases and J lost 5; bases outside the gene matches: 0. This CDR3 is built from 13 residues. The germline V gene encodes CDR1 SGHTA and CDR2 FQGNSA. DNA of the CDR3: TGTGCCAGCAGCTTAGCCGGGGGGGAGACCCAGTACTTC. Its protein product is CASSLAGGETQYF.

This chain links TRBV7-2 with TRBJ1-4; weak D call: TRBD1 (5 bases). The CDR3 extends over 16 amino acids. CDR1 is SGHTA and CDR2 is FQGNSA in the germline V gene. V was trimmed by 5 bases and J by 6 bases, leaving 19 bases between them. Written as DNA, the CDR3 is TGTGCCAGCAGCCTAAACTGGGGAGGGGTGGATGAAAAACTGTTTTTT. Translating gives CASSLNWGGVDEKLFF.

This clone was counted a single time. The V and J genes are TRBV28 and TRBJ2-2, with D tentatively TRBD1 (6 bases). The ends were cut back, 6 bases at V and 7 bases at J, with 12 bases in the middle. CDR3 length: 13 amino acids. Germline V gene lookup returns CDR1 MDHEN and CDR2 SYDVKM. The CDR3 region is CASRAQGSGELFF. The CDR3 coding sequence is TGTGCCAGCAGAGCACAGGGAAGCGGGGAGCTGTTTTTT.

V usage is TRBV11-1 and J usage is TRBJ2-5; TRBD1 is a possible D gene (5 bases). V dropped 2 bases and J dropped 3 bases, with 10 bases sitting between them. Germline assignment: CDR1 SGHAT and CDR2 FQDESV (reference sequence). This CDR3 has 14 amino acids. The DNA for the CDR3 is TGTGCCAGCAGCTTATCAGGGTCCAAAGAGACCCAGTACTTC. This encodes CASSLSGSKETQYF.

The chain combines TRBV29-1 with TRBJ2-3; a possible D gene is TRBD2 (6 bases). The germline V gene has CDR1 SQVTM and CDR2 ANQGSEA. This CDR3 has 13 amino acids. V was pared by 5 bases and J by 0 bases, with 9 bases between. As DNA, the CDR3 is TGCAGCGTTTGTGCGGGAAGCACAGATACGCAGTATTTT. Residues: CSVCAGSTDTQYF.

The chain recombines TRBV18 with TRBJ1-4, with 7 bases that match TRBD1. This CDR3 has 16 amino acids. J gave up 4 bases and V 1 base, and 6 bases lay outside the gene matches. Germline CDR1 reads KGHSH; CDR2 reads LQKENI. The CDR3: CASSPLTGTDNEKLFF. CDR3 bases: TGTGCCAGCTCACCACTGACCGGGACAGATAATGAAAAACTGTTTTTT.

This chain connects TRBV29-1 to TRBJ2-1; TRBD2 matches at 12 bases. Per germline, CDR1 SQVTM and CDR2 ANQGSEA. The CDR3 runs to 17 residues. J gave up 2 bases and V 7 bases, and 12 bases lay outside the gene matches. The CDR3 is CSALLAGGSTAYNEQFF. The CDR3, as DNA: TGCAGCGCACTACTAGCGGGGGGCTCTACAGCCTACAATGAGCAGTTCTTC.

The gene calls are TRBV27 and TRBJ2-1, with D perhaps matching TRBD1 (6 bases). V dropped 8 bases and J dropped 8 bases, with 25 bases sitting between them. Per the germline V gene, CDR1 is MNHEY and CDR2 is SMNVEV (reference sequence). CDR3 length equals 16 residues. The CDR3 DNA follows: TGTGCCAGCGGATCACAGGGTTTAGGGGGTTGGTATGAGCAGTTCTTC. It is translated as CASGSQGLGGWYEQFF.

This chain uses TRBV6-5 with TRBJ2-2; no clear D. Between the trimmed V and J ends, which lost 6 bases and 3 bases, there was a span of 8 bases. Germline CDR1 MNHEY, CDR2 SVGAGI. CDR3 size: 13 residues. The CDR3 DNA is TGTGCCAGCAGAACCTCGGACACCGGGGAGCTGTTTTTT. Translated: CASRTSDTGELFF.

The chain employs TRBV7-2 and TRBJ2-3; D may be TRBD2 (5 bases). Per germline, CDR1 SGHTA and CDR2 FQGNSA. The CDR3 loop spans 13 amino acids. Trimming removed 3 bases at V and 5 bases at J, with 9 bases between. CDR3 sequence reads: CASSFAEGDTQYF. As DNA, the CDR3 is TGTGCCAGCAGCTTCGCAGAGGGAGATACGCAGTATTTT.

This chain uses TRBV28 with TRBJ1-5; TRBD1 matches 7 bases. V shed 4 bases and J 0 bases; nucleotides not matched to a gene: 9. The CDR3 has 17 residues. Germline lookup yields CDR1 MDHEN and CDR2 SYDVKM. The DNA of the CDR3 is TGTGCCAGCAGTTCCGGGACAGCGTCTTATAGCAATCAGCCCCAGCATTTT. Translated: CASSSGTASYSNQPQHF.

The rearrangement joins TRBV18 to TRBJ2-1, with 7 bases that match TRBD2. The V segment lost 2 bases and the J segment 7 bases; nucleotides outside the gene matches: 2. The CDR3 has 13 amino acids. Germline loops: CDR1 KGHSH, CDR2 LQKENI. CDR3 coding DNA: TGTGCCAGCTCACCATTGGGACTAAATGAGCAGTTCTTC. This sequence encodes CASSPLGLNEQFF.

This clone was seen more than once but under ten times. The chain uses TRBV10-2 and TRBJ2-3; 8 bases line up with TRBD2. The CDR3 has 14 residues. Germline V gives CDR1 WSHSY, CDR2 SAAADI. The junction had 7 bases not matched to a gene; V was cut back by 6 bases and J by 5 bases. The CDR3 loop reads CASRSGGDEDTQYF. The CDR3 nucleotides read TGCGCCAGCAGGAGCGGGGGCGATGAAGATACGCAGTATTTT.

The table lists this clone with a few counts. The genes are TRBV7-6 and TRBJ2-7; 10 bases match TRBD2. Germline trimming cut 0 bases from V and 4 bases from J; bases unmatched to any gene: 6. The CDR3 consists of 16 residues. Germline V gene data show CDR1 as SGHVS and CDR2 as FNYEAQ. The CDR3 sequence is CASSLAPSGSGYEQYF. CDR3 DNA sequence: TGTGCCAGCAGCTTAGCGCCTAGCGGGAGTGGGTACGAGCAGTACTTC.

Points on this clone: Other DNA sequences in this sample translate to the same CDR3. The V call is TRBV7-2, the J call TRBJ2-2; TRBD1 is a possible D gene (6 bases). V lost 1 base and J lost 0, with 9 bases in between. Germline V lookup: CDR1 SGHTA, CDR2 FQGNSA. The CDR3 spans 16 residues. CDR3 region: CASSLVGGPNTGELFF. Here the CDR3 DNA reads TGTGCCAGCAGCTTAGTTGGGGGCCCGAACACCGGGGAGCTGTTTTTT.